A selection of T cell receptor beta chains follows, all from one sample in a study of T cell changes during pregnancy in multiple sclerosis. The assay was immunoSEQ multiplex PCR, and TCRdb's table has in-frame clones only and misses some. The sample lists around 95,000 clones; approximately 95% were seen once. Sequences were derived from peripheral blood, sampled after pregnancy. The receptors were gathered from a female donor in good health, enrolled as a control in a pregnancy study. Each CDR3 is given with its conserved first and last residue. Each record gives: D gene, J gene, clone size, V gene, CDR3 protein, CDR3 DNA. The D gene is left open where the match is weak. Not all rows give a size; the values are once, few, many and, for expanded clones, a class.

d_gene: -; j_gene: TRBJ2-2; abundance: -; v_gene: TRBV27; CDR3aa: CASRTIRRGNTGELFF; CDR3nt: TGTGCCAGCCGTACCATTCGGAGGGGAAACACCGGGGAGCTGTTTTTT
d_gene: TRBD1; j_gene: TRBJ1-1; abundance: -; v_gene: TRBV28; CDR3aa: CASSLTGQGSFEAFF; CDR3nt: TGTGCCAGCAGTTTAACCGGACAGGGAAGTTTTGAAGCTTTCTTT
d_gene: TRBD2; j_gene: TRBJ2-1; abundance: -; v_gene: TRBV27; CDR3aa: CASSLAGVIEQFF; CDR3nt: TGTGCCAGCAGTCTAGCGGGAGTGATTGAGCAGTTCTTC
d_gene: TRBD2; j_gene: TRBJ2-7; abundance: -; v_gene: TRBV14; CDR3aa: CASSRGSLAGGEQYF; CDR3nt: TGTGCCAGCAGCCGCGGGTCCCTAGCGGGAGGCGAGCAGTACTTC
d_gene: -; j_gene: TRBJ1-5; abundance: -; v_gene: TRBV27; CDR3aa: CASSWQGGNQPQHF; CDR3nt: TGTGCCAGCAGTTGGCAGGGAGGGAATCAGCCCCAGCATTTT
d_gene: TRBD2; j_gene: TRBJ2-5; abundance: -; v_gene: TRBV7-2; CDR3aa: CASSLGASGPGEETQYF; CDR3nt: TGTGCCAGCAGCTTAGGAGCTAGCGGCCCCGGGGAGGAGACCCAGTACTTC
d_gene: TRBD1; j_gene: TRBJ1-2; abundance: -; v_gene: TRBV5-4; CDR3aa: CASSLVADRGYGYTF; CDR3nt: TGTGCCAGCAGCTTGGTGGCCGACAGGGGATATGGCTACACCTTC
d_gene: TRBD1; j_gene: TRBJ2-7; abundance: -; v_gene: TRBV5-1; CDR3aa: CASSLLGGGRDEQYF; CDR3nt: TGCGCCAGCAGCTTGTTAGGGGGCGGACGTGACGAGCAGTACTTC
d_gene: TRBD2; j_gene: TRBJ2-1; abundance: -; v_gene: TRBV28; CDR3aa: CASSRLAGEQFF; CDR3nt: TGTGCCAGCAGCCGACTAGCGGGAGAGCAGTTCTTC
d_gene: TRBD1; j_gene: TRBJ2-7; abundance: -; v_gene: TRBV4-1; CDR3aa: CASSQVGQGAVEQYF; CDR3nt: TGCGCCAGCAGCCAAGTAGGGCAGGGGGCCGTCGAGCAGTACTTC
d_gene: TRBD1; j_gene: TRBJ1-4; abundance: -; v_gene: TRBV2; CDR3aa: CASSRGREKLFF; CDR3nt: TGTGCCAGCAGCAGGGGGCGTGAAAAACTGTTTTTT
d_gene: TRBD1; j_gene: TRBJ2-2; abundance: once; v_gene: TRBV6-4; CDR3aa: CASSNRGRGTGELFF; CDR3nt: TGTGCCAGCAGCAACAGGGGGCGGGGCACCGGGGAGCTGTTTTTT
d_gene: -; j_gene: TRBJ2-3; abundance: -; v_gene: TRBV19; CDR3aa: CASSIDGSRRDSTDTQYF; CDR3nt: TGTGCCAGTAGTATAGATGGGTCGCGACGGGATAGCACAGATACGCAGTATTTT
d_gene: -; j_gene: TRBJ2-2; abundance: -; v_gene: TRBV7-2; CDR3aa: CASSLPGFAGELFF; CDR3nt: TGTGCCAGCAGCTTACCCGGGTTCGCCGGGGAGCTGTTTTTT
d_gene: -; j_gene: TRBJ2-2; abundance: -; v_gene: TRBV7-9; CDR3aa: CASSLRRGNTGELFF; CDR3nt: TGTGCCAGCAGCTTACGCAGGGGGAACACCGGGGAGCTGTTTTTT
d_gene: -; j_gene: TRBJ1-4; abundance: -; v_gene: TRBV4-1; CDR3aa: CASSPPQINEKLFF; CDR3nt: TGCGCCAGCAGCCCTCCCCAGATTAATGAAAAACTGTTTTTT
d_gene: TRBD2; j_gene: TRBJ2-2; abundance: -; v_gene: TRBV28; CDR3aa: CASSLVAGGHTGELFF; CDR3nt: TGTGCCAGCAGTTTGGTAGCGGGAGGTCACACCGGGGAGCTGTTTTTT
d_gene: -; j_gene: TRBJ1-4; abundance: -; v_gene: TRBV5-4; CDR3aa: CASSFFSSDEKLFF; CDR3nt: TGTGCCAGCAGCTTTTTTTCCAGCGATGAAAAACTGTTTTTT
d_gene: TRBD2; j_gene: TRBJ2-7; abundance: -; v_gene: TRBV28; CDR3aa: CASSSPGLGTYEQYF; CDR3nt: TGTGCCAGCAGTTCACCGGGACTAGGAACCTACGAGCAGTACTTC
d_gene: -; j_gene: TRBJ2-2; abundance: -; v_gene: TRBV4-1; CDR3aa: CASSLVAGLTPVPNTGELFF; CDR3nt: TGCGCCAGCAGCTTAGTCGCAGGGTTGACCCCCGTACCGAACACCGGGGAGCTGTTTTTT
d_gene: TRBD1; j_gene: TRBJ2-7; abundance: once; v_gene: TRBV28; CDR3aa: CASSFLPGQGSEQYF; CDR3nt: TGTGCCAGCAGTTTTCTTCCGGGACAGGGTAGCGAGCAGTACTTC
d_gene: -; j_gene: TRBJ1-6; abundance: -; v_gene: TRBV27; CDR3aa: CASSLYQGSSSNSPLHF; CDR3nt: TGTGCCAGCAGTTTATATCAGGGTTCTTCATCTAATTCACCCCTCCACTTT
d_gene: -; j_gene: TRBJ1-3; abundance: -; v_gene: TRBV7-2; CDR3aa: CASSLGSFSGNTIYF; CDR3nt: TGTGCCAGCAGCTTAGGTTCTTTCTCTGGAAACACCATATATTTT
d_gene: -; j_gene: TRBJ1-1; abundance: few; v_gene: TRBV18; CDR3aa: CASSPPGLGYEAFF; CDR3nt: TGTGCCAGCTCACCACCGGGCTTGGGTTATGAAGCTTTCTTT
d_gene: -; j_gene: TRBJ1-5; abundance: -; v_gene: TRBV7-2; CDR3aa: CASSLTPDQPQHF; CDR3nt: TGTGCCAGCAGCTTAACTCCCGATCAGCCCCAGCATTTT
d_gene: TRBD1; j_gene: TRBJ2-1; abundance: -; v_gene: TRBV2; CDR3aa: CASSHLGTGGGNEQFF; CDR3nt: TGTGCCAGCAGTCACCTTGGGACAGGGGGGGGCAATGAGCAGTTCTTC
d_gene: TRBD2; j_gene: TRBJ2-7; abundance: -; v_gene: TRBV28; CDR3aa: CASNTIAGGFYEQYF; CDR3nt: TGTGCCAGCAACACTATAGCGGGAGGTTTCTACGAGCAGTACTTC
d_gene: TRBD2; j_gene: TRBJ2-7; abundance: -; v_gene: TRBV5-1; CDR3aa: CASSLTSGLTYEQYF; CDR3nt: TGCGCCAGCAGCTTGACTAGCGGACTAACCTACGAGCAGTACTTC
d_gene: -; j_gene: TRBJ2-1; abundance: -; v_gene: TRBV5-1; CDR3aa: CASSSIPGDNEQFF; CDR3nt: TGCGCCAGCAGCTCAATTCCAGGGGACAATGAGCAGTTCTTC
d_gene: -; j_gene: TRBJ2-3; abundance: -; v_gene: TRBV7-9; CDR3aa: CASSSFTDTQYF; CDR3nt: TGTGCCAGCAGCTCTTTCACAGATACGCAGTATTTT
d_gene: TRBD2; j_gene: TRBJ2-5; abundance: -; v_gene: TRBV19; CDR3aa: CASSISGTSGPQETQYF; CDR3nt: TGTGCCAGTAGTATATCCGGGACTAGCGGGCCACAAGAGACCCAGTACTTC
d_gene: -; j_gene: TRBJ2-2; abundance: -; v_gene: TRBV6-5; CDR3aa: CASSYGQGLTGELFF; CDR3nt: TGTGCCAGCAGTTACGGGCAGGGTCTAACCGGGGAGCTGTTTTTT
d_gene: -; j_gene: TRBJ2-3; abundance: -; v_gene: TRBV11-2; CDR3aa: CASSPTSYTDTQYF; CDR3nt: TGTGCCAGCAGCCCAACTAGTTACACAGATACGCAGTATTTT
d_gene: TRBD2; j_gene: TRBJ2-5; abundance: -; v_gene: TRBV5-1; CDR3aa: CASSAGTSGTTPQYF; CDR3nt: TGCGCCAGCAGCGCCGGGACTAGCGGGACGACCCCCCAGTACTTC
d_gene: -; j_gene: TRBJ2-7; abundance: -; v_gene: TRBV6-1; CDR3aa: CASSDSTILGEQYF; CDR3nt: TGTGCCAGCAGTGACTCTACTATACTGGGCGAGCAGTACTTC
d_gene: TRBD2; j_gene: TRBJ2-7; abundance: -; v_gene: TRBV6-6; CDR3aa: CASSRGLAGGNYEQYF; CDR3nt: TGTGCCAGCAGTAGGGGACTAGCGGGAGGTAATTACGAGCAGTACTTC
d_gene: -; j_gene: TRBJ2-5; abundance: once; v_gene: TRBV14; CDR3aa: CASSQVLGETQYF; CDR3nt: TGTGCCAGCAGCCAAGTTCTCGGAGAGACCCAGTACTTC
d_gene: -; j_gene: TRBJ1-4; abundance: -; v_gene: TRBV7-9; CDR3aa: CASEIRGATEKLFF; CDR3nt: TGTGCCAGCGAGATCAGGGGCGCGACTGAAAAACTGTTTTTT
d_gene: -; j_gene: TRBJ1-2; abundance: -; v_gene: TRBV7-8; CDR3aa: CASSLGLQQNYGYTF; CDR3nt: TGTGCCAGCAGCTTAGGCCTTCAACAGAACTATGGCTACACCTTC
d_gene: TRBD1; j_gene: TRBJ1-1; abundance: -; v_gene: TRBV27; CDR3aa: CASSLLRQGGQVALAFF; CDR3nt: TGTGCCAGCAGTCTACTCCGACAGGGGGGTCAAGTAGCTTTAGCTTTCTTT
d_gene: TRBD1; j_gene: TRBJ1-5; abundance: -; v_gene: TRBV4-2; CDR3aa: CASKGTEQNQPQHF; CDR3nt: TGTGCCAGCAAAGGGACAGAACAAAATCAGCCCCAGCATTTT
d_gene: -; j_gene: TRBJ2-2; abundance: -; v_gene: TRBV10-3; CDR3aa: CAISDLGELFF; CDR3nt: TGTGCCATCAGTGACTTAGGGGAGCTGTTTTTT
d_gene: -; j_gene: TRBJ1-2; abundance: -; v_gene: TRBV28; CDR3aa: CASSSRRDTNYGYTF; CDR3nt: TGTGCCAGCAGTTCCCGCCGGGACACTAACTATGGCTACACCTTC
d_gene: TRBD1; j_gene: TRBJ1-4; abundance: -; v_gene: TRBV7-9; CDR3aa: CASSLAGTDNEKLFF; CDR3nt: TGTGCCAGCAGCTTAGCCGGGACAGATAATGAAAAACTGTTTTTT
d_gene: -; j_gene: TRBJ2-2; abundance: -; v_gene: TRBV6-5; CDR3aa: CASSYSWRKNTGELFF; CDR3nt: TGTGCCAGCAGTTACTCGTGGAGGAAGAACACCGGGGAGCTGTTTTTT
d_gene: -; j_gene: TRBJ1-1; abundance: once; v_gene: TRBV10-3; CDR3aa: CAIRTDSNTEAFF; CDR3nt: TGTGCCATCAGGACGGACAGTAACACTGAAGCTTTCTTT
d_gene: TRBD2; j_gene: TRBJ2-1; abundance: -; v_gene: TRBV4-1; CDR3aa: CASSQEYGLGLAVYNEQFF; CDR3nt: TGCGCCAGCAGCCAAGAATATGGCTTAGGACTAGCGGTGTACAATGAGCAGTTCTTC
d_gene: -; j_gene: TRBJ2-2; abundance: -; v_gene: TRBV27; CDR3aa: CASTTRTSSGELFF; CDR3nt: TGTGCCAGCACCACACGCACTAGTTCCGGGGAGCTGTTTTTT
d_gene: TRBD1; j_gene: TRBJ2-5; abundance: -; v_gene: TRBV10-3; CDR3aa: CAISQRQGGQETQYF; CDR3nt: TGTGCCATCAGCCAGAGACAGGGGGGACAAGAGACCCAGTACTTC
d_gene: -; j_gene: TRBJ2-7; abundance: -; v_gene: TRBV28; CDR3aa: CASSSPSVTYEQYF; CDR3nt: TGTGCCAGCAGTTCCCCTTCCGTTACCTACGAGCAGTACTTC
d_gene: -; j_gene: TRBJ2-5; abundance: -; v_gene: TRBV28; CDR3aa: CASSLGTSRQETQYF; CDR3nt: TGTGCCAGCAGTTTGGGGACTTCCCGACAAGAGACCCAGTACTTC
d_gene: TRBD2; j_gene: TRBJ2-7; abundance: -; v_gene: TRBV28; CDR3aa: CASNLGLAGTYEQYF; CDR3nt: TGTGCCAGCAACCTGGGACTAGCGGGAACCTACGAGCAGTACTTC
d_gene: -; j_gene: TRBJ2-7; abundance: -; v_gene: TRBV14; CDR3aa: CASSRTGPEQYF; CDR3nt: TGTGCCAGCAGTCGTACAGGGCCCGAGCAGTACTTC
d_gene: -; j_gene: TRBJ2-1; abundance: -; v_gene: TRBV5-1; CDR3aa: CASSITLGEVVNEQFF; CDR3nt: TGCGCCAGCAGCATAACACTAGGGGAGGTGGTCAATGAGCAGTTCTTC
d_gene: TRBD2; j_gene: TRBJ2-3; abundance: -; v_gene: TRBV10-3; CDR3aa: CAISDSAGAGHTQYF; CDR3nt: TGTGCCATCAGTGACTCAGCGGGAGCTGGGCATACGCAGTATTTT
d_gene: -; j_gene: TRBJ1-4; abundance: -; v_gene: TRBV19; CDR3aa: CASAEARVGNEKLFF; CDR3nt: TGTGCCAGTGCGGAGGCGAGGGTAGGGAATGAAAAACTGTTTTTT
d_gene: -; j_gene: TRBJ2-2; abundance: once; v_gene: TRBV5-8; CDR3aa: CASSLGARDTGELFF; CDR3nt: TGTGCCAGCAGCTTGGGGGCTCGAGACACCGGGGAGCTGTTTTTT
d_gene: -; j_gene: TRBJ2-5; abundance: -; v_gene: TRBV18; CDR3aa: CASSPRREETQYF; CDR3nt: TGTGCCAGCTCACCACGGAGGGAAGAGACCCAGTACTTC